The 29 T cell receptor beta chains in this list originate from one sample, sequenced in a study of regulatory T cells in long-lasting Graves disease. Stated time point: newly diagnosed GD, antithyroid drugs for less than 3 months. RNA from PBMCs was the source of the TCR library. Investigators prepared the TCR beta libraries by applying iRepertoire HTBI primers and Arm-PCR of CDR3 regions. TCRdb used MiXCR to reprocess the multiplex PCR reads, holding one entry per CDR3 protein. The data contain 400,000 to 550,000 distinct CDR3 sequences, 14% to 15% of them singletons. These data were also filed under a second study, of T cells in Graves' hyperthyroidism and ophthalmopathy.

Here the sequenced sample was peripheral blood mononuclear cells (PBMCs), taken at new diagnosis, from a patient treated with antithyroid drugs. Source of these receptors: a woman aged 25 to 39 with Graves disease.

This clonotype was recorded many times. The CDR3 loop reads CASSFEPVNNEQFF. The CDR3 nucleotides are TGTGCCAGCAGTTTCGAGCCCGTGAACAATGAGCAGTTCTTC. This chain connects TRBV6-2 or TRBV6-3 to TRBJ2-1; D uncertain. CDR1 and CDR2 from the germline V gene are MNHEY and SVGEGT. V was clipped by 4 bases and J by 5 bases, with 12 bases between them. CDR3 length equals 14 residues.

This clonotype was recorded at least ten times. V gene TRBV11-2 combines with J gene TRBJ1-5, with TRBD1 matching 10 bases. The V segment lost 5 bases and the J segment 4 bases; nucleotides outside the gene matches: 2. The CDR3 runs 14 residues. Germline assignment: CDR1 SGHAT and CDR2 FQNNGV. The CDR3 DNA follows: TGTGCCAGCAGCGCGGACAGGGGGAATCAGCCCCAGCATTTT. Translated, it gives CASSADRGNQPQHF.

The sample holds many counts of this clonotype. The J gene is TRBJ1-2, the V gene TRBV6-1, with 7 bases fitting TRBD1. The V gene's germline CDR1 is MNHNS and CDR2 SASEGT. Losses at the gene ends were 5 bases for V and 6 bases for J; bases not matched to a gene: 12. The CDR3 runs 15 residues. The CDR3, as DNA: TGTGCCAGCAGTCCCCACCCCCAAGGGACAGATGGCTACACCTTC. Translation gives CASSPHPQGTDGYTF.

This clonotype was counted ten times or more. This chain links TRBV3-1 with TRBJ2-3, with 8 positions matching TRBD2. Trimming cost V 0 bases and J 7 bases; bases outside gene matches: 6. Germline V CDR1 and CDR2: LGHDT, YNNKEL (reference sequence). The CDR3 runs 15 residues. CDR3 residues: CASSQEVLAGNTQYF. DNA for the CDR3: TGTGCCAGCAGCCAAGAGGTCCTAGCGGGTAATACGCAGTATTTT.

The sample holds many counts of this clonotype. The chain combines TRBV28 with TRBJ1-5, with D uncertain. Looked up from germline, CDR1 is MDHEN and CDR2 is SYDVKM. The CDR3 extends over 14 amino acids. The ends were cut back, 5 bases at V and 3 bases at J, with 11 bases in the middle. The CDR3 protein is CASSPHSLNQPQHF. The CDR3 DNA is TGTGCCAGCAGTCCCCACAGCCTCAATCAGCCCCAGCATTTT.

The sample holds a few counts of this clonotype. This CDR3 is CASRIAGALDTQYF. DNA of the CDR3: TGTGCCAGTAGGATCGCGGGGGCCTTGGATACGCAGTATTTT. This rearrangement joins TRBV19 to TRBJ2-3; D is possibly TRBD2 (7 bases). CDR1 and CDR2 (germline): LNHDA, SQIVND (reference sequence). This CDR3 contains 14 residues. Between the trimmed V and J ends, which lost 6 bases and 6 bases, there was a span of 16 bases.

This clonotype came up many times. The chain carries TRBV30 and TRBJ2-7; D ambiguous. The CDR3 contains 14 residues. Trimming left V 0 bases short and J 7 bases short, with 16 bases between. The germline CDR1 and CDR2 sequences are GTSNPN and SVGIG (reference sequence). DNA of the CDR3: TGTGCCTGGAGTGTTGGGGATCTGCTTAGGGAGCAGTACTTC. This sequence encodes CAWSVGDLLREQYF.

This rearrangement joins TRBV6-1 to TRBJ1-2; a possible D gene is TRBD1 (6 bases). This CDR3 contains 15 residues. Germline CDR1 is MNHNS and CDR2 is SASEGT. V was pared by 4 bases and J by 6 bases, with 18 bases between. The CDR3 bases are TGTGCCAGCAGTGTCCGCGAGGGGGGACGACATGGCTACACCTTC. Protein: CASSVREGGRHGYTF.

V and J are TRBV19 and TRBJ2-7, with 9 bases matching TRBD2. Judging by the DNA end, TRBJ2-1 fits better; the J call may be wrong. There are 17 residues in the CDR3. Germline V CDR1 and CDR2: LNHDA, SQIVND (reference sequence). CDR3 in amino acids: CASSILPSGNAYNEQFF. The CDR3 DNA reads as TGTGCCAGTAGTATTTTGCCTAGCGGGAACGCTTACAATGAGCAGTTCTTC.

The chain joins TRBV12-3 or TRBV12-4 to TRBJ1-6, with D hard to call. The CDR3 has 14 residues. V was trimmed by 7 bases and J by 0 bases, leaving 7 bases between them. CDR3 nucleotide sequence: TGTGCCAGCAATGCGGGCTCCTATAATTCACCCCTCCACTTT. Its translation is CASNAGSYNSPLHF.

The sample holds many counts of this clonotype. V gene TRBV11-2 combines with J gene TRBJ2-1; the match to TRBD2 covers 10 bases. V lost 3 bases to trimming and J lost 5 bases; unmatched junction nucleotides: 1. CDR3 length: 14 residues. From germline, CDR1 is SGHAT and CDR2 FQNNGV. CDR3 residues: CASSFGLADNEQFF. The DNA for the CDR3 is TGTGCCAGCAGCTTTGGACTAGCGGACAATGAGCAGTTCTTC.

This clonotype showed up just a few times. A much larger clone differs from this one at a single base, so this may be a read error. The chain combines TRBV7-8 with TRBJ1-2; possibly TRBD1 for D (5 bases). The germline gives CDR1 SGHVS, CDR2 FQNEAQ. V shed 6 bases and J shed 5 bases, with 10 bases lying between them. The CDR3 sequence is 12 residues long. CDR3 nucleotide sequence: TGTGCCAGCAGGTTGGGACGGTATGGCTACACCTTC. Its translation: CASRLGRYGYTF.

This clonotype was seen ten or more times. One junction end does not reproduce the germline sequence, and a read error may be involved. This chain uses TRBV12-5 with TRBJ1-1, with D unclear. Germline-derived CDR1 and CDR2 are LGHNT and FRNRAP. The CDR3 sequence is 15 residues long. CDR3 nucleotides: TGTGCTAGTGGTTTGGCCCGCCGACCGAACACTGAAACTTTCTTT. It codes for CASGLARRPNTETFF.

Only one count was recorded for this clonotype. A much larger clone differs from this one at a single base, so this may be a read error. The chain couples TRBV3-1 to TRBJ2-7; D gene unclear. Germline loops: CDR1 LGHDT, CDR2 YNNKEL (reference sequence). Trimming left V 1 base short and J 7 bases short, with 17 bases between. The length of the CDR3 is 15 residues. The CDR3 DNA sequence: TGTGCCAGCAGCCAAGTTTGGGTGACATACAATGAGCAGTACTTC. It translates to CASSQVWVTYNEQYF.

This clonotype was counted a few times. The rearrangement links TRBV7-9 to TRBJ2-5; 11 bases align to TRBD1. The V and J ends lost 1 base and 3 bases, in that order; junction bases with no gene match: 4. The germline V gene has CDR1 SEHNR and CDR2 FQNEAQ (reference sequence). CDR3 length: 16 amino acids. This chain's CDR3 is CASSLVGTGGKETQYF. The CDR3 nucleotides read TGTGCCAGCAGCTTAGTAGGGACAGGGGGAAAAGAGACCCAGTACTTC.

This clonotype was recorded at least ten times. The J gene is TRBJ2-1, the V gene TRBV2; 9 nucleotides match TRBD2. V gave up 5 bases and J gave up 6 bases; unmatched junction bases: 14. Per the germline V gene, CDR1 is SNHLY and CDR2 is FYNNEI. The CDR3 contains 17 residues. The CDR3 DNA reads TGTGCCAGCAGTATATATCGTAGCGGGAGAACTATCAATGAGCAGTTCTTC. Amino acid sequence: CASSIYRSGRTINEQFF.

The V call is TRBV20-1, the J call TRBJ2-5; TRBD1 matches at 8 bases. This CDR3 is 13 amino acids long. The V gene end was trimmed by 3 bases and the J gene end by 9 bases; junction bases not matched to a gene: 9. Germline CDR1 DFQATT, CDR2 SNEGSKA (reference sequence). Written as DNA, the CDR3 is TGCAGTGCTAGGCGGACAGGGAAGGTGGCCCAGTACTTC. It yields the protein CSARRTGKVAQYF.

The chain links TRBV11-2 to TRBJ1-2, with D tentatively TRBD1 (6 bases). From germline, CDR1 is SGHAT and CDR2 FQNNGV. The V end lost 6 bases, the J end lost 8 bases, and 16 bases lay between the germline ends. This CDR3 contains 13 residues. The CDR3 loop is CASSFRGARGYTF. DNA of the CDR3: TGTGCCAGCAGTTTCCGGGGGGCGCGAGGCTACACCTTC.

This clonotype was picked up a small number of times. J is TRBJ1-1 and V is TRBV7-9, with D hard to call. The CDR3 runs 14 residues. V was trimmed by 1 base and J by 4 bases, leaving 10 bases between them. CDR1 SEHNR and CDR2 FQNEAQ come from the germline V gene (reference sequence). For the CDR3, the DNA is TGTGCCAGCAGCTTAGTTCTGGGCTCCACTGAAGCTTTCTTT. This gives the protein CASSLVLGSTEAFF.

This clonotype was seen ten or more times. The chain is built from TRBV28 and TRBJ1-5, with D perhaps TRBD1 (5 bases). The CDR3 sequence is 16 residues long. The germline V gene has CDR1 MDHEN and CDR2 SYDVKM. Trimming cost V 3 bases and J 3 bases, with 15 bases left between them. This CDR3 is CASSFYGQAINQPQHF. The DNA for the CDR3 is TGTGCCAGCAGTTTCTACGGACAAGCCATCAATCAGCCCCAGCATTTT.

Ten or more counts support this clonotype. The chain has TRBV15 and TRBJ1-2; D remains unclear. There are 12 residues in the CDR3. With 0 bases removed from V and 7 bases from J, the gap between germline ends came to 6 bases. The germline CDR1 and CDR2 sequences are LNHNV and YYDKDF (reference sequence). CDR3 nucleotide sequence: TGTGCCACCAGCAGAGATCGGGGTGGCTACACCTTC. Translating gives CATSRDRGGYTF. Filled out from reference TRBV15 and TRBJ1-2, the complete variable domain reads DAMVIQNPRYQVTQFGKPVTLSCSQTLNHNVMYWYQQKSSQAPKLLFHYYDKDFNNEADTPDNFQSRRPNTSFCFLDIRSPGLGDTAMYLCATSRDRGGYTFGSGTRLTVV.

This chain links TRBV12-3 or TRBV12-4 with TRBJ2-1; 9 bases line up with TRBD2. V lost 7 bases and J lost 0; bases outside the gene matches: 13. The CDR3 consists of 18 residues. The CDR3 bases are TGTGCCAGCACCACCCCCCGGGGTAGCGGGGGCTCCTACAATGAGCAGTTCTTC. Translating gives CASTTPRGSGGSYNEQFF.

This clonotype was counted ten times or more. The chain couples TRBV27 to TRBJ2-7; the match to TRBD2 covers 9 bases. CDR3 size: 14 residues. CDR1 MNHEY and CDR2 SMNVEV come from the germline V gene (reference sequence). Trimming cost V 2 bases and J 3 bases; bases outside gene matches: 2. DNA of the CDR3: TGTGCCAGCAGTTTAGGGACTAGCTTCTACGAGCAGTACTTC. This translates into CASSLGTSFYEQYF.

In its sample, this clonotype was seen a few times. The chain links TRBV11-2 to TRBJ2-2; 10 bases line up with TRBD1. Trimming cost V 5 bases and J 4 bases; bases outside gene matches: 7. Looked up from germline, CDR1 is SGHAT and CDR2 is FQNNGV. CDR3 size: 16 residues. The CDR3 is CASSQGTGAITGELFF. CDR3 sequence (DNA): TGTGCCAGCAGCCAGGGGACAGGGGCGATCACCGGGGAGCTGTTTTTT.

This clonotype was detected only a few times. The chain employs TRBV24-1 and TRBJ2-2, with 8 bases fitting TRBD1. Per germline, CDR1 KGHDR and CDR2 SFDVKD. J gave up 3 bases and V 1 base, and 3 bases lay outside the gene matches. The CDR3 extends over 16 amino acids. CDR3 protein: CATSDFDRGYTGELFF. The DNA for the CDR3 is TGTGCCACCAGTGATTTCGACAGGGGTTACACCGGGGAGCTGTTTTTT.

This clonotype was detected a few times. This sequence joins TRBV20-1 and TRBJ1-1, with unresolved D. CDR1 is DFQATT, CDR2 SNEGSKA, per germline (reference sequence). This CDR3 is 11 amino acids long. The V gene lost 7 bases and the J gene lost 3 bases, with 9 bases spanning the gap. The CDR3 DNA reads as TGCAGTGTTATTTCTGACACTGAAGCTTTCTTT. As protein: CSVISDTEAFF.

There are a few counts of this clonotype. Since a much larger clone is just one base distant, this may be a read error. V and J are TRBV3-1 and TRBJ2-7; possibly TRBD1 for D (6 bases). With 4 bases removed from V and 2 bases from J, the gap between germline ends came to 15 bases. This CDR3 comprises 15 residues. CDR1 and CDR2 from the germline V gene are LGHDT and YNNKEL (reference sequence). DNA for the CDR3: TGTGCCAGCAGCCGGACCACAGGGAGACCCTACGAGCAGTACTTC. Translating gives CASSRTTGRPYEQYF.

This clonotype was found many times. This chain uses TRBV20-1 with TRBJ1-5, with 7 bases that match TRBD1. The junction had 10 bases not matched to a gene; V was cut back by 2 bases and J by 6 bases. The V gene's germline CDR1 is DFQATT and CDR2 SNEGSKA (reference sequence). The CDR3 runs 15 residues. CDR3 coding DNA: TGCAGTGCTAGAAGGGGGCAGTCCTTTATTCAGCCCCAGCATTTT. Translation: CSARRGQSFIQPQHF.

The table lists this clonotype with many counts. The J gene is TRBJ2-1, the V gene TRBV7-3; D possibly matches TRBD1 or TRBD2 (5 bases each). CDR1 SGHTA and CDR2 FQGTGA come from the germline V gene. The CDR3 extends over 17 amino acids. V lost 5 bases and J lost 7, with 24 bases in between. For the CDR3, the DNA is TGTGCCAGCAGCACTAGGGGCCTAGACGCTTTTCGGAATGAGCAGTTCTTC. Translating gives CASSTRGLDAFRNEQFF.